This entry lists 9 T cell receptor beta chains sequenced from one sample in a study of T cell responses to AZD1222 COVID-19 vaccine. This table comes from immunoSEQ multiplex PCR, and its TCRdb copy is limited to in-frame clones, with some not included. The sample has 150,000 or so clones; 90% are singletons. The sample was peripheral blood, taken on day 0 of AZD1222 vaccination. The receptors derive from an adult in good health.

The chain links TRBV11-2 to TRBJ2-2; D is possibly TRBD2 (5 bases). The length of the CDR3 is 17 residues. CDR1 SGHAT and CDR2 FQNNGV come from the germline V gene. V was clipped by 1 base and J by 2 bases, with 14 bases between them. CDR3 sequence reads: CASSLAADYSNTGELFF. DNA for the CDR3: TGTGCCAGCAGCTTAGCAGCAGACTATTCAAACACCGGGGAGCTGTTTTTT.

Turning to this clone: The sample contains more than one DNA sequence encoding this CDR3. The chain employs TRBV19 and TRBJ1-1; the D gene is possibly TRBD1 (5 bases). This CDR3 has 14 amino acids. Germline V gene data show CDR1 as LNHDA and CDR2 as SQIVND (reference sequence). Trimming stripped 1 base from V and 1 base from J, with 7 bases between. Here the CDR3 DNA reads TGTGCCAGTAGTATAGGGCAGGGGAACACTGAAGCTTTCTTT. Its translation: CASSIGQGNTEAFF.

This chain connects TRBV5-1 to TRBJ1-2; TRBD1 aligns across 7 bases. Trimming cost V 1 base and J 5 bases; bases outside gene matches: 11. CDR1 is SGHRS, CDR2 YFSETQ, per germline. The CDR3 is made up of 16 amino acids. The CDR3 protein is CASSLKGPGQLYGYTF. The CDR3 nucleotides read TGCGCCAGCAGCTTGAAGGGACCGGGACAGCTGTATGGCTACACCTTC.

J is TRBJ1-2 and V is TRBV4-3, with D tentatively TRBD1 (5 bases). The CDR3 totals 18 residues. V was trimmed by 1 base and J by 3 bases, leaving 21 bases between them. Germline-derived CDR1 and CDR2 are LGHNA and YSLEER. CDR3 protein: CASSQGPDVSQGYYGYTF. The CDR3 nucleotides are TGCGCCAGCAGCCAAGGCCCAGATGTGAGCCAGGGCTACTATGGCTACACCTTC.

This chain connects TRBV4-1 to TRBJ1-5; TRBD1 matches at 12 bases. Losses at the gene ends were 4 bases for V and 6 bases for J; bases not matched to a gene: 10. Germline values: CDR1 MGHRA, CDR2 YSYEKL. The CDR3 covers 17 residues. For the CDR3, the DNA is TGCGCCAGCAGCCTAGGGACAGGGGGCTGGGGGAGTCAGCCCCAGCATTTT. It yields the protein CASSLGTGGWGSQPQHF.

The chain recombines TRBV3-1 (or the pseudogene TRBV3-2) with TRBJ1-2; no clear D. Per germline, CDR1 LGHDT and CDR2 YNNKEL (reference sequence). V lost 2 bases and J lost 5, with 6 bases in between. The CDR3 totals 12 residues. The CDR3 DNA follows: TGTGCCAGCAGCCAAAAGGATTATGGCTACACCTTC. Its translation is CASSQKDYGYTF.

The V gene is TRBV25-1, the J gene TRBJ2-5, with D perhaps given as TRBD1 or TRBD2 (5 bases each). This CDR3 contains 14 residues. Germline V gives CDR1 MGHDK, CDR2 SYGVNS. With 6 bases removed from V and 13 bases from J, the gap between germline ends came to 24 bases. CDR3 sequence reads: CASRTDAQGPRLYF. The CDR3 DNA reads TGTGCCAGCAGAACCGACGCCCAGGGACCCAGATTGTACTTC.

The chain employs TRBV27 and TRBJ2-5, with D maybe TRBD2 (5 bases). The germline CDR1 and CDR2 sequences are MNHEY and SMNVEV (reference sequence). The CDR3 has 15 residues. Trimming stripped 0 bases from V and 5 bases from J, with 13 bases between. CDR3: CASSLSGAVKETQYF. The CDR3 DNA reads as TGTGCCAGCAGTTTATCCGGAGCGGTAAAGGAGACCCAGTACTTC.

This chain joins TRBV30 and TRBJ1-2; D gene ambiguous. Germline CDR1 reads GTSNPN; CDR2 reads SVGIG (reference sequence). V was clipped by 5 bases and J by 3 bases, with 13 bases between them. This CDR3 has 13 residues. CDR3 sequence reads: CAWGRRQDYGYTF. Written as DNA, the CDR3 is TGTGCCTGGGGTCGGCGCCAGGACTATGGCTACACCTTC.